This paragraph reports one T cell receptor beta chain. RNA amounts of about 0.5 to 1 ug underwent reverse transcription with random hexamers. A single record per CDR3 protein comes from TCRdb applying MiXCR to the immunoSEQ multiplex PCR reads. The sample contains around 150,000 distinct CDR3 sequences, approximately 94% of which appear only once. This entry comes from a study of CD8 T cells in Susac syndrome. Germline loops: CDR1 MDHEN, CDR2 SYDVKM. The J segment lost 5 bases and the V segment lost 2 bases, leaving 2 bases of the junction unmatched. This CDR3 has 13 residues. This clonotype was sampled from a human donor with multiple sclerosis. The sequenced sample consisted of CD4+ T cells from PBMCs. The V gene is TRBV28, the J gene TRBJ1-2, with TRBD1 identical over 7 bases. CDR3 residues: CASSLKGAYGYTF. The CDR3 coding sequence is TGTGCCAGCAGTTTAAAGGGGGCGTATGGCTACACCTTC.